This TCR beta chain was sequenced in a study of cytomegalovirus exposure and HLA in healthy donors (dated 2017 in TCRdb). Background for the entire study: In an earlier analysis of some 610 of the donors, 250 to 300 Gb of sequence data and approximately 100 million unique TCR beta sequences from roughly 180 million T cells were reported. Roughly 320 gigabases of sequencing data and roughly 80 million unique TCR sequences made up an early release that covered 500 to 700 HLA-typed donors. Of the roughly 410 genotyped donors, less than 90% were placed in the genetic ancestry cluster associated with self-reported Caucasian donors. The study aimed to test whether cataloging public T cell receptors could reveal signatures of past pathogen exposure. The study used immunosequencing to profile the T cell repertoires of 600 to 850 subjects and linked those repertoires to cytomegalovirus serostatus. Along with the roughly 710-subject first cohort, a separate validation cohort of around 120 different subjects was used. To predict cytomegalovirus infection status, the study brought together high-throughput TCR immunosequencing, statistical association of individual TCRs with disease status, and machine learning. In a later analysis, previously published TCR beta repertoires from more than 500 donors were re-analyzed and high-resolution HLA genotyping was added so that TCR occurrence patterns could be studied. In the later analysis, no new phenotypic data were used to find candidate immune exposures; instead, reliance was placed on TCR beta sequences and their occurrence across donors. An earlier analysis of around 640 of the donors used high-throughput TCR beta sequencing to judge whether each TCR beta V gene segment behaved as functional or pseudogenic. Donor age, sex, ethnicity and CMV serostatus were collected together with the repertoire data. A later genetic analysis used genome-wide SNP genotypes for about three fifths of the 666 donors, treating that subset as a discovery cohort. All discovery cohort repertoires had been generated on a single sequencing platform. HLA typing covered class I and class II loci at four-digit resolution. Typing coverage differed by locus: A, B, C, DRB1 and DQB1 were typed in about 629-640 donors, DQA1 in about 560, DPA1 in some 610, and DPB1 in approximately 450. Several DR-DQ haplotypes were treated as single units for association and clustering because of strong linkage in the cohort. Among roughly 400 genotyped donors of the cohort, an average of approximately 230,000 unique TCR beta nucleotide sequences were sequenced per donor, roughly 20% of them non-productive.

Overall study results and their limits: According to the authors, the approach could potentially be generalized to other disease states and immunological phenotypes. Across donors, most TCR sequences were observed very rarely, whereas some public TCRs were present in many individuals. Broadly in line with IMGT annotations, most TCR beta V segments showed up in productive rearrangements about 87% or about 30% of the time in an earlier analysis of 587 of the donors. In a later analysis, about 17,000 TCR beta sequences were associated with specific HLA alleles at a false discovery rate of 0.05. Because counts were too low, about 18 rarely observed V segments, including chromosome 9 orphons, were excluded from the earlier analysis of around 590 of the donors. The study listed around 160 TCR beta chains as associated with cytomegalovirus. In a later genetic analysis, fewer N-insertions in productive TCRs were reported among donors in an Asian-associated ancestry cluster than the roughly 640-donor mean. Several of the top co-occurrence clusters appeared to be linked to parvovirus B19, influenza, CMV and Epstein-Barr virus, according to a later analysis. A further reported finding was that TCR beta sequences accurately predicted the HLA-A and HLA-B alleles for most subjects in the first cohort. HLA typing was unavailable for some donors at each locus, so association tests used only the typed subset. Compared with equally common non-associated chains, HLA-associated TCR beta chains in a later analysis were more clonally expanded and had lower generation probabilities. The classifier was reported to diagnose cytomegalovirus status with high specificity and sensitivity in both the original and validation cohorts. Strong co-occurrence of HLA alleles, especially DR and DQ, made assigning TCR associations to individual alleles difficult. This cohort had only TCR beta chains sequenced, and the lack of alpha or paired-chain data limited which features could be detected. V-gene and J-gene trimming of TCR beta chains was associated with a missense DCLRE1C variant in a later genetic analysis, and the association was replicated in an independent cohort. Sequencing depth was assumed to be roughly uniform across donors in the presence/absence analyses, though that assumption may not hold. A cluster of highly shared sequence variants was judged likely to represent a technical artifact of the sequencing pipeline. The 87-base-pair reads could not distinguish some IMGT-functional V segments, including TRBV6-2 and TRBV6-3, so those segments were excluded. For the cohort, immune exposure information was limited to CMV serostatus. A later analysis found that most CMV-associated TCR beta chains appeared HLA-restricted, with HLA associations seemingly driven largely by CMV exposure. A few of the identified cytomegalovirus-associated TCR beta chains were confirmed in vitro to be specific for cytomegalovirus antigens. Linkage disequilibrium might explain the correlated functional status among segregating V segments, but an unknown experimental factor could not be excluded. In a later analysis, the rate of TCR association differed among HLA loci, with DRB1 alleles having the most associated TCRs and HLA-C alleles having the fewest.

Libraries came from the immunoSEQ multiplex PCR assay. For the multiplex PCR, a mixture combining 60 forward primers for TCR Vbeta segments and 13 reverse primers for TCR Jbeta segments was used. The CDR3 region of rearranged TCR beta genes was amplified from genomic DNA with a multiplex PCR assay. Amplified TCR beta libraries were sequenced as 87-base-pair reads on the Illumina HiSeq System. The paper's data handling went like this. Across the roughly 600 repertoires, a later analysis counted 78 million or so unique TCR beta chains, roughly 11 million of which were shared by at least two donors. A nearest-neighbor algorithm error-corrected the raw reads and collapsed the reads into unique sequences, merging closely related sequences to remove PCR and sequencing errors. CDR3 sequences were aligned to IMGT reference sequences to assign V, D and J gene segments. For a sequence to be retained, a match of at least six nucleotides was required to both a V gene segment and a J gene segment. A rearrangement was called productive if the CDR3 had no stop codons and remained in frame with V and J, and every other rearrangement was called non-productive. CDR3 was defined by IMGT convention, running from the second conserved V-encoded cysteine to the conserved J-encoded phenylalanine. In an earlier analysis of approximately 590 of the donors, sequences lacking an unambiguous match to a single V gene segment were excluded. An earlier analysis of 587 of the donors classified V segments as functional when productive rearrangements were above 56.7% and as segregating when the standard deviation between donors was above 5%. A statistical classification framework was built to diagnose cytomegalovirus status from the catalog of TCR beta chain sequences. A later analysis assigned V and J genes by comparing TCR nucleotide sequences with IMGT/GENE-DB human TR gene sequences. The TCRdist pipeline was used in a later analysis to assign CDR3 sequences and most-parsimonious VDJ recombination scenarios. In a later analysis, each TCR beta chain was defined by its CDR3 amino acid sequence together with its V-gene family, and reads without a unique V-gene family were excluded. To address suspected cross-contamination and a sequencing artifact, a later analysis removed approximately 600 highly shared, low-generation-probability nucleotide sequences. In a later analysis, a clonal expansion index was calculated for each public chain from normalized within-repertoire ranks of inferred template counts. In a later analysis, generation probabilities were computed using a VDJ recombination model fitted to out-of-frame rearrangements, and the results were checked against IGoR. In a later analysis, TCR-TCR, TCR-HLA and TCR-CMV co-occurrence was scored with hypergeometric tests, and a repertoire-size bias correction was applied to TCR pairs. In a later analysis, false discovery rates were estimated by permuting HLA or CMV assignments 20 times. In a later analysis, co-occurring TCRs were grouped using DBSCAN, and TCRdist sequence similarity was added for clustering within HLA-allele-positive subsets. For co-occurrence clustering, repertoires with fewer than 30,000 or more than 120,000 public chains were excluded, along with about five repertoires with anomalous nucleotide sharing. Entries here come from immuneACCESS through TCRdb and include only in-frame sequences with V and J called. Some clones fail to appear in such tables; in the studies checked, an unresolved V gene covers under half of the shortfall, and the cause of the remainder is unknown. From that table come the V and J calls and clone size; the DNA was used to work out D and trimming. In this sample the table shows about 180,000 clones, roughly 80% of which occur a single time. Jointly, the top ten make up approximately 1.5% of the sample.

The sample holds one count of this clone. The target of this receptor is not known. The input lacks base qualities; no much larger clone sits a single base away. From its cysteine to its phenylalanine, the CDR3 spans 14 amino acids. CDR3 DNA only is kept here, 42 bases in frame from base 1. Looking up the germline V gene (reference sequence) yields CDR1 LNHNV and CDR2 YYDKDF. V loses 1 base at its end and J loses 8 bases; junction bases beyond the gene matches: 3. The cohort comprised under 700 healthy bone marrow donors. Cohort members were all nominally healthy when sampled, although unrecorded immune exposures were likely present. The donor was CMV seronegative and was included in the group of several hundred seronegative cohort members. A peripheral blood sample was collected from each donor, and TCR beta sequencing was performed on peripheral blood mononuclear cells. The Qiagen DNeasy Blood Extraction Kit was used to extract genomic DNA from the blood cell samples.

The chain was built from TRBV15 and TRBJ1-4, with 8 bases aligning to TRBD1. This TCR was recovered from a man aged 40-49 years in good health and CMV-seronegative. The sample comprised PBMCs. The CDR3 region has the sequence CATSRGTGNEKLFF. The bases are TGTGCCACCAGCAGAGGGACAGGGAACGAAAAACTGTTTTTT. With the portions outside the CDR3 filled from the reference TRBV15 and TRBJ1-4 genes, the complete variable region becomes DAMVIQNPRYQVTQFGKPVTLSCSQTLNHNVMYWYQQKSSQAPKLLFHYYDKDFNNEADTPDNFQSRRPNTSFCFLDIRSPGLGDTAMYLCATSRGTGNEKLFFGSGTQLSVL.